This T cell receptor beta chain comes out of a study of cytomegalovirus exposure and HLA in healthy donors. Trimming pared 0 bases from V and 2 bases from J, leaving 12 bases between. Germline CDR1 is KGHSH and CDR2 is LQKENI. This CDR3 has 16 residues. PCR employed 60 Vbeta and 13 Jbeta primers. Assay used: immunoSEQ multiplex PCR; TCRdb lists only in-frame clones, some missing. Of about 150,000 clones listed, about 85% are singletons. Sequencing used PBMCs. J is TRBJ2-3 and V is TRBV18; TRBD1 is a possible D gene (6 bases). This sequence originates from a man aged 30 to 39 in good health and CMV-seropositive. The DNA of the CDR3 is TGTGCCAGCTCACCACCCGGACAGACTAACACAGATACGCAGTATTTT. It yields the protein CASSPPGQTNTDTQYF.